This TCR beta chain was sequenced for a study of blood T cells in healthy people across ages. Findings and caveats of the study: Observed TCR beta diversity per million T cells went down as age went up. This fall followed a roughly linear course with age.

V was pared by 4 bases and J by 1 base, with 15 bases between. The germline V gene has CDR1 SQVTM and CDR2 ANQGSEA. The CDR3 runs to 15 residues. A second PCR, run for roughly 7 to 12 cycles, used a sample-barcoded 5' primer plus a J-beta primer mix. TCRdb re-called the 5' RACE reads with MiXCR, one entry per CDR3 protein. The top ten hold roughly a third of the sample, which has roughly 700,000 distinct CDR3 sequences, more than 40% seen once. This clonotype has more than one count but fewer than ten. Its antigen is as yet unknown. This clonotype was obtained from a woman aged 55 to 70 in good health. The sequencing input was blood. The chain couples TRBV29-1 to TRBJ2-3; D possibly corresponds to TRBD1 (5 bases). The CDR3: CSVVGSARGTDTQYF. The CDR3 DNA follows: TGCAGCGTTGTAGGATCGGCCAGGGGCACAGATACGCAGTATTTT.